Below are 22 T cell receptor beta chains sequenced from a single sample in a study of human T cells and chemical hapten exposure. Indicated time point: patch test 2, 6 weeks after DPC sensitization. Treatment given: therapeutic diphenylcyclopropenone sensitization with weekly scalp DPC. TCRdb redid the calling of the RACE reads with MiXCR, one entry per CDR3 protein. The sample lists about 96,000 distinct CDR3 sequences, 7% to 10% seen once, with 2% to 2.5% in the top ten. Specimen: whole blood, collected in connection with sensitization to the hapten diphenylcyclopropenone (DPC). These TCRs come from a woman in her 40s with alopecia areata. Some clones in this sample may be carry-over from other donors' samples.

There are many counts of this clonotype. V usage is TRBV7-2 and J usage is TRBJ2-5; weak D call: TRBD1 (6 bases). Germline assignment: CDR1 SGHTA and CDR2 FQGNSA. This CDR3 is 16 amino acids long. The V end was cut by 2 bases, the J end by 4 bases, with 17 bases between. The chain's CDR3 is CASSLFMPQGGETQYF. In DNA form, the CDR3 reads TGTGCCAGCAGCTTATTCATGCCACAGGGTGGAGAGACCCAGTACTTC.

This clonotype is deemed medium-sized (0.01 to 0.1%). V is TRBV3-1 and J is TRBJ2-1; 8 bases agree with TRBD1. The CDR3 is made up of 16 amino acids. Trimming cost V 0 bases and J 2 bases; bases outside gene matches: 3. The germline CDR1 and CDR2 sequences are LGHDT and YNNKEL (reference sequence). The CDR3 reads CASSQDSGGPYNEQFF. Here the CDR3 DNA reads TGTGCCAGCAGCCAAGATTCAGGGGGCCCCTACAATGAGCAGTTCTTC.

This clonotype appeared many times. The chain has TRBV28 and TRBJ1-1, with D uncertain. Per germline, CDR1 MDHEN and CDR2 SYDVKM. V was cut by 6 bases and J by 4 bases, with 9 bases left in between. This CDR3 has 12 residues. DNA for the CDR3: TGTGCCAGCAGCTTCCCCCCCACTGAAGCTTTCTTT. As protein: CASSFPPTEAFF.

This clonotype showed up many times. The chain employs TRBV4-3 and TRBJ2-3; D is unresolved. V lost 0 bases to trimming and J lost 4 bases, with 11 bases between them. The CDR3 is 15 amino acids. Germline CDR1 and CDR2: LGHNA and YSLEER. In DNA form, the CDR3 reads TGCGCCAGCAGCCAAGATCGGTCGTTACCAGATACGCAGTATTTT. Its protein is CASSQDRSLPDTQYF.

Comments on this clonotype: This may arise from a read error, as a much more abundant clone is one base away. V is TRBV5-1 and J is TRBJ2-7, with 7 positions matching TRBD2. The CDR3 consists of 15 residues. Trimming took 0 bases from V and 2 from J; bases not matched to a gene: 5. The germline gives CDR1 SGHRS, CDR2 YFSETQ. The DNA of the CDR3 is TGCGCCAGCAGCTTGGCAGCGGGAATCACCTACGAGCAGTACTTC. This sequence encodes CASSLAAGITYEQYF. Looking up the rest from reference TRBV5-1 and TRBJ2-7 gives the full variable domain: KAGVTQTPRYLIKTRGQQVTLSCSPISGHRSVSWYQQTPGQGLQFLFEYFSETQRNKGNFPGRFSGRQFSNSRSEMNVSTLELGDSALYLCASSLAAGITYEQYFGPGTRLTVT.

This clonotype was picked up many times. V and J are TRBV7-9 and TRBJ1-5, with D perhaps TRBD1 (6 bases). Germline CDR1 reads SEHNR; CDR2 reads FQNEAQ (reference sequence). Trimming stripped 4 bases from V and 2 bases from J, with 9 bases between. The CDR3 loop spans 14 amino acids. The CDR3 spells CASSSAGGNQPQHF. The CDR3 coding sequence is TGTGCCAGCAGCTCCGCAGGGGGCAATCAGCCCCAGCATTTT.

In its sample, this clonotype was seen a few times. V is TRBV19 and J is TRBJ1-2; tentatively, D is TRBD1 (5 bases). Germline-derived CDR1 and CDR2 are LNHDA and SQIVND (reference sequence). V lost 8 bases to trimming and J lost 4 bases, with 17 bases between them. This CDR3 spans 14 amino acids. CDR3 loop: CASWNGAPLYGYTF. As DNA, the CDR3 is TGTGCCAGTTGGAATGGGGCCCCGCTCTATGGCTACACCTTC.

This clonotype was recorded at least ten times. CDR3 nucleotides: TGCAGCGTGAAGCGGGAAGAGACCCAGTACTTC. It yields the protein CSVKREETQYF. The V gene is TRBV29-1, the J gene TRBJ2-5; D is possibly TRBD2 (6 bases). Deletions cut 6 bases from V and 3 bases from J, with 8 bases between. The CDR3 extends over 11 amino acids. Germline CDR1 reads SQVTM; CDR2 reads ANQGSEA.

In the case of this clonotype: A read error may explain this, as a much larger clone is one base away. The V and J genes are TRBV5-1 and TRBJ2-5, with 7 bases that match TRBD1. Per the germline V gene, CDR1 is SGHRS and CDR2 is YFSETQ. The CDR3 runs 14 residues. CDR3 nucleotide sequence: TGCGCCAGCAGCTTGGGACAGGGTGGAGAGACCCGGTACTTC. It yields the protein CASSLGQGGETRYF.

This clonotype was seen a few times. The chain carries TRBV15 and TRBJ2-5; D gene ambiguous. The CDR3 has 13 amino acids. V lost 1 base to trimming and J lost 5 bases, with 8 bases between them. Germline CDR1 is LNHNV and CDR2 is YYDKDF (reference sequence). CDR3 loop: CATSRGSRETQYF. CDR3 bases: TGTGCCACCAGCAGAGGATCGAGGGAGACCCAGTACTTC.

In its sample, this clonotype was seen a few times. The chain joins TRBV4-2 to TRBJ2-3, with TRBD2 identical over 13 bases. CDR1 LGHNA and CDR2 YNFKEQ come from the germline V gene. There are 17 residues in the CDR3. V gave up 4 bases and J gave up 2 bases; unmatched junction bases: 6. In DNA form, the CDR3 reads TGTGCCAGCAGCCTGGGACTAGCGGGGACCAACACAGATACGCAGTATTTT. Translation gives CASSLGLAGTNTDTQYF.

This clonotype was counted only a few times. The gene calls are TRBV12-3 or TRBV12-4 and TRBJ1-1, with TRBD1 matching over 7 bases. The CDR3 is 14 residues long. V lost 7 bases to trimming and J lost 0 bases; unmatched junction nucleotides: 5. CDR3 region: CASMTGTVNTEAFF. As DNA, the CDR3 is TGTGCCAGCATGACCGGGACAGTGAACACTGAAGCTTTCTTT.

The rearrangement links TRBV6-2 or TRBV6-3 to TRBJ2-3, with D uncertain. The V gene lost 7 bases and the J gene lost 2 bases, with 13 bases spanning the gap. Germline V gene sequence: CDR1 MNHEY, CDR2 SVGEGT. There are 14 residues in the CDR3. CDR3 amino acids: CASTIRAFTDTQYF. The CDR3 region has the DNA TGTGCCAGCACCATCCGAGCGTTCACAGATACGCAGTATTTT.

A few counts support this clonotype. The chain carries TRBV9 and TRBJ2-1; TRBD2 might be the D (6 bases). The V end was cut by 1 base, the J end by 0 bases, with 8 bases between. The CDR3 extends over 15 amino acids. The germline gives CDR1 SGDLS, CDR2 YYNGEE. CDR3 sequence reads: CASSVTSFSYNEQFF. In DNA form, the CDR3 reads TGTGCCAGCAGCGTAACTAGCTTCTCCTACAATGAGCAGTTCTTC.

This clonotype showed up many times. V and J are TRBV28 and TRBJ2-4, with unresolved D. This CDR3 contains 12 residues. The ends were cut back, 3 bases at V and 8 bases at J, with 8 bases in the middle. CDR1 is MDHEN and CDR2 is SYDVKM in the germline V gene. The CDR3 sequence is CASSFGDDIQYF. CDR3 bases: TGTGCCAGCAGTTTTGGTGACGACATTCAGTACTTC.

This clonotype was counted a few times. V and J are TRBV20-1 and TRBJ2-1; weak D call: TRBD1 (6 bases). The V and J ends lost 6 bases and 6 bases respectively, with 18 bases between them. Germline V gives CDR1 DFQATT, CDR2 SNEGSKA (reference sequence). The CDR3 has 14 amino acids. The CDR3 nucleotides are TGCAGTGCCAGGGGCGGGCCAGGGGCCAATGAGCAGTTCTTC. This translates into CSARGGPGANEQFF.

This clonotype was observed at least ten times. The V gene is TRBV5-4, the J gene TRBJ2-7, with 7 nucleotides matching TRBD2. Germline values: CDR1 SGHNT, CDR2 YYREEE (reference sequence). This CDR3 is 13 amino acids long. V dropped 2 bases and J dropped 3; count of bases not matched to a gene: 2. The CDR3 loop reads CASSLAGFYEQYF. The CDR3 DNA reads as TGTGCCAGCAGCTTAGCGGGATTCTACGAGCAGTACTTC.

In regard to this clonotype: Just one base apart from a much larger clone, this may be a read error. The chain is built from TRBV7-2 and TRBJ2-2, with TRBD2 matching 9 bases. The germline V gene has CDR1 SGHTA and CDR2 FQGNSA. The CDR3 is 15 residues long. The V and J ends lost 2 bases and 5 bases, in that order; junction bases with no gene match: 3. The CDR3 here is CTSSLNSGRTGELFF. CDR3 DNA: TGTACCAGCAGCTTAAATAGCGGGAGAACCGGGGAGCTGTTTTTT.

The CDR3 DNA sequence: TGTGCCAGCAGCCAAGGGTGGAGCTCCTACAATGAGCAGTTCTTC. Encoded protein: CASSQGWSSYNEQFF. The V call is TRBV3-1, the J call TRBJ2-1, with no clear D. This CDR3 has 15 residues. The V gene's germline CDR1 is LGHDT and CDR2 YNNKEL (reference sequence). Trimming removed 1 base from V and 0 bases from J, with 7 bases in between.

This clonotype was found many times. This chain connects TRBV29-1 to TRBJ2-7; TRBD2 might be the D (6 bases). Germline V gene sequence: CDR1 SQVTM, CDR2 ANQGSEA. The V gene lost 6 bases and the J gene lost 0 bases, with 9 bases spanning the gap. The CDR3 covers 12 residues. As DNA, the CDR3 is TGCAGCGTGGGGACTTTCTCCTACGAGCAGTACTTC. Its protein product is CSVGTFSYEQYF.

In this sample, this clonotype turned up many times. The chain couples TRBV7-2 to TRBJ2-3; no definite D call. The ends were cut back, 5 bases at V and 2 bases at J, with 14 bases in the middle. There are 15 residues in the CDR3. Germline V gene data show CDR1 as SGHTA and CDR2 as FQGNSA. CDR3 DNA: TGTGCCAGCAGCCTAAGTCGCCGGTCCACAGATACGCAGTATTTT. Translating it yields CASSLSRRSTDTQYF.

This clonotype was seen a few times. The rearrangement joins TRBV28 to TRBJ2-7, with D possibly being TRBD1 (6 bases). V dropped 2 bases and J dropped 0 bases, with 8 bases sitting between them. In germline, CDR1 is MDHEN, CDR2 SYDVKM. This CDR3 region has 14 residues. The chain's CDR3 is CASSLGGISYEQYF. CDR3 in DNA: TGTGCCAGCAGTTTAGGGGGCATCTCCTACGAGCAGTACTTC.